The 19 T cell receptor beta chains listed next were all sequenced from one sample in a study of blood T cell repertoires in COVID-19. Generated by immunoSEQ multiplex PCR, the TCRdb table keeps only in-frame clones and is missing some. Of approximately 96,000 clones in the sample, around nine tenths are singletons; the top ten hold roughly 4.2%. Source material: peripheral blood. The receptors were gathered from a human donor with COVID-19, enrolled during active disease. The donor label of this sample is uncertain.

This chain connects TRBV19 to TRBJ2-1; no clear D gene. CDR1 is LNHDA, CDR2 SQIVND, per germline (reference sequence). This CDR3 spans 15 amino acids. V was cut by 6 bases and J by 0 bases, with 12 bases left in between. CDR3 region: CASSNAVSSYNEQFF. The CDR3 DNA sequence: TGTGCCAGTAGCAATGCGGTAAGCTCCTACAATGAGCAGTTCTTC.

This chain links TRBV19 with TRBJ2-5, with a tentative D call TRBD1 (6 bases). The germline V gene encodes CDR1 LNHDA and CDR2 SQIVND (reference sequence). Trimming took 4 bases from V and 1 from J, leaving 7 bases between them. This CDR3 is built from 13 residues. CDR3 loop: CASSRGLQETQYF. The CDR3 DNA reads as TGTGCCAGTAGTAGGGGGCTCCAAGAGACCCAGTACTTC.

As DNA, the CDR3 is TGTGCCAGCAGCCAAAGGGACAGGGTTAGTGAGCAGTTCTTC. This translates into CASSQRDRVSEQFF. This chain links TRBV3-1 (or the pseudogene TRBV3-2) with TRBJ2-1; 9 bases fit TRBD1. CDR3 length: 14 residues. V lost 2 bases and J lost 9; bases outside the gene matches: 5. Germline V CDR1 and CDR2: LGHDT, YNNKEL (reference sequence).

This chain links TRBV3-1 (or the pseudogene TRBV3-2) with TRBJ1-5; 12 bases match TRBD1. V trimming: 3 bases; J trimming: 9 bases; junction bases outside the gene matches: 9. CDR3 length: 16 amino acids. In germline, CDR1 is LGHDT, CDR2 YNNKEL (reference sequence). The CDR3 DNA reads as TGTGCCAGCAGCCAGGGGACAGGGGGCTACCTTTCGCCCCAGCATTTT. Protein sequence: CASSQGTGGYLSPQHF.

The chain is built from TRBV7-3 and TRBJ1-1; 7 positions match TRBD1. J gave up 3 bases and V 6 bases, and 4 bases lay outside the gene matches. The CDR3 sequence is 13 residues long. Germline-derived CDR1 and CDR2 are SGHTA and FQGTGA. Here the CDR3 reads CASRSQGDTEAFF. The CDR3 DNA is TGTGCCAGCAGATCTCAGGGGGACACTGAAGCTTTCTTT.

The chain recombines TRBV13 with TRBJ2-7; 9 nucleotides match TRBD1. Germline CDR1 reads PRHDT; CDR2 reads FYEKMQ (reference sequence). The J segment lost 2 bases and the V segment lost 6 bases, leaving 2 bases of the junction unmatched. The length of the CDR3 is 13 residues. The chain's CDR3 is CASSRDRAYEQYF. The CDR3 DNA reads TGTGCCAGCAGTCGGGACAGGGCCTACGAGCAGTACTTC. Looking up the rest from reference TRBV13 and TRBJ2-7 gives the full variable domain: AAGVIQSPRHLIKEKRETATLKCYPIPRHDTVYWYQQGPGQDPQFLISFYEKMQSDKGSIPDRFSAQQFSDYHSELNMSSLELGDSALYFCASSRDRAYEQYFGPGTRLTVT.

This chain links TRBV30 with TRBJ2-5, with TRBD2 as a possible D gene (6 bases). CDR1 and CDR2 from the germline V gene are GTSNPN and SVGIG (reference sequence). This CDR3 contains 12 residues. Trimming removed 4 bases at V and 5 bases at J, with 11 bases between. This CDR3 reads CAWNAGRETQYF. CDR3 coding DNA: TGTGCCTGGAACGCAGGGAGGGAGACCCAGTACTTC.

This chain joins TRBV7-6 and TRBJ1-1; 8 bases line up with TRBD1. The length of the CDR3 is 15 residues. Germline assignment: CDR1 SGHVS and CDR2 FNYEAQ. Trimming removed 5 bases from V and 0 bases from J; junction bases left unmatched: 5. CDR3: CASSKHRGMNTEAFF. The CDR3 DNA reads TGTGCCAGCAGCAAGCACAGGGGGATGAACACTGAAGCTTTCTTT.

The chain joins TRBV4-1 to TRBJ2-2, with 10 nucleotides matching TRBD1. Germline V gives CDR1 MGHRA, CDR2 YSYEKL. The CDR3 length is 16 residues. V gave up 4 bases and J gave up 1 base; unmatched junction bases: 3. The CDR3 DNA reads as TGCGCCAGCAGCCCTAGGGACAGGGGGAACACCGGGGAGCTGTTTTTT. It encodes CASSPRDRGNTGELFF.

This chain connects TRBV19 to TRBJ2-1, with D perhaps matching TRBD2 (5 bases). Trimming took 4 bases from V and 0 from J, leaving 13 bases between them. Germline V gene data show CDR1 as LNHDA and CDR2 as SQIVND (reference sequence). CDR3 size: 16 residues. In DNA form, the CDR3 reads TGTGCCAGTAGTACCCTTATAGCGTTCTCCTACAATGAGCAGTTCTTC. This codes for CASSTLIAFSYNEQFF. Using reference TRBV19 and TRBJ2-1 for the parts outside the CDR3, the full variable domain is DGGITQSPKYLFRKEGQNVTLSCEQNLNHDAMYWYRQDPGQGLRLIYYSQIVNDFQKGDIAEGYSVSREKKESFPLTVTSAQKNPTAFYLCASSTLIAFSYNEQFFGPGTRLTVL.

J is TRBJ1-5 and V is TRBV6-2 or TRBV6-3, with 9 bases that match TRBD1. The germline gives CDR1 MNHEY, CDR2 SVGEGT. The CDR3 has 16 amino acids. After removal of 2 bases from V and 5 bases from J, the junction contained 7 bases not matched to a gene. CDR3 amino acids: CASSYTGTGSDQPQHF. In DNA, the CDR3 is TGTGCCAGCAGTTACACCGGGACAGGGTCAGATCAGCCCCAGCATTTT.

The V gene is TRBV9, the J gene TRBJ1-5; 7 bases align to TRBD1. This CDR3 has 14 amino acids. CDR1 is SGDLS and CDR2 is YYNGEE in the germline V gene. The ends lost 4 bases at V and 4 bases at J; junction bases unmatched: 5. CDR3: CASSPRDRNQPQHF. The CDR3, as DNA: TGTGCCAGCAGCCCCAGGGACAGAAATCAGCCCCAGCATTTT.

The genes are TRBV7-2 and TRBJ1-6, with TRBD1 matching 7 bases. Trimming cost V 4 bases and J 8 bases; bases outside gene matches: 5. Germline V gene sequence: CDR1 SGHTA, CDR2 FQGNSA. This CDR3 contains 14 residues. In DNA form, the CDR3 reads TGTGCCAGCAGCTCACAGGGGTATGATTCACCCCTCCACTTT. It yields the protein CASSSQGYDSPLHF.

V is TRBV11-3 and J is TRBJ2-7; TRBD1 aligns across 9 bases. CDR1 SGHNT and CDR2 YENEEA come from the germline V gene. The CDR3 consists of 14 residues. The ends lost 5 bases at V and 4 bases at J; junction bases unmatched: 6. The CDR3 sequence is CASSQGTGKYEQYF. DNA for the CDR3: TGTGCCAGCAGCCAAGGGACAGGGAAGTACGAGCAGTACTTC.

This chain connects TRBV19 to TRBJ1-4; 8 positions agree with TRBD1. The length of the CDR3 is 16 residues. The germline V gene has CDR1 LNHDA and CDR2 SQIVND (reference sequence). The J segment lost 4 bases and the V segment lost 3 bases, leaving 7 bases of the junction unmatched. CDR3 coding DNA: TGTGCCAGTAGTATCGGGACAGGACAAGTTAATGAAAAACTGTTTTTT. It yields the protein CASSIGTGQVNEKLFF.

The genes are TRBV6-1 and TRBJ2-5, with 7 bases fitting TRBD2. V lost 2 bases to trimming and J lost 4 bases; unmatched junction nucleotides: 10. The germline V gene has CDR1 MNHNS and CDR2 SASEGT. CDR3 length equals 16 residues. This CDR3 reads CASSESGLAVVETQYF. The CDR3 region has the DNA TGTGCCAGCAGTGAAAGCGGGCTAGCGGTGGTAGAGACCCAGTACTTC.

The gene calls are TRBV7-8 and TRBJ2-2; TRBD1 matches at 7 bases. The length of the CDR3 is 16 residues. V was pared by 2 bases and J by 6 bases, with 9 bases of the junction left unmatched. Germline values: CDR1 SGHVS, CDR2 FQNEAQ. The CDR3 region is CASSLYPGQPPGELFF. CDR3 nucleotides: TGTGCCAGCAGCTTATATCCGGGACAGCCGCCCGGGGAGCTGTTTTTT.

V usage is TRBV7-9 and J usage is TRBJ1-1; D not certain. The length of the CDR3 is 13 residues. V was trimmed by 8 bases and J by 1 base, leaving 11 bases between them. The germline V gene has CDR1 SEHNR and CDR2 FQNEAQ (reference sequence). CDR3 coding DNA: TGTGCCAGCCGGAGGCTTGCGAACACTGAAGCTTTCTTT. It is translated as CASRRLANTEAFF.

The J gene is TRBJ1-6, the V gene TRBV4-1, with D unclear. This CDR3 spans 16 amino acids. The germline V gene has CDR1 MGHRA and CDR2 YSYEKL. The V gene lost 0 bases and the J gene lost 5 bases, with 11 bases spanning the gap. CDR3 nucleotides: TGCGCCAGCAGCCAAGAACCCACAATGGATAATTCACCCCTCCACTTT. It is translated as CASSQEPTMDNSPLHF.